The 9 T cell receptor beta chains presented below share a single source sample, sequenced in a study of shared clonotypes between healthy human individuals. The repertoire was sequenced with immunoSEQ multiplex PCR; TCRdb's copy has only in-frame clones and lacks some. The sample has about 2.1 million clones; 80% to 95% are singletons. Terminally differentiated effector memory CD45RA+ cells were left out of the naive CD8 fraction, which was CD45RO-negative and positively selected for CCR7. The sequenced sample was naive CD8+ T cells from PBMCs. Source of these receptors: a man younger than 30 in good health. Some clones in this sample may be carry-over from other donors' samples.

This chain links TRBV6-5 with TRBJ1-2, with 8 bases identical to TRBD1. Germline V CDR1 and CDR2: MNHEY, SVGAGI. Trimming took 4 bases from V and 0 from J; bases not matched to a gene: 4. The CDR3 is 15 amino acids. The CDR3 nucleotides are TGTGCCAGCAGTTTTGGACAGGGCACTAACTATGGCTACACCTTC. Translated, it gives CASSFGQGTNYGYTF.

The V and J genes are TRBV11-2 and TRBJ2-3; TRBD2 aligns across 9 bases. CDR3 length: 15 amino acids. Trimming cost V 5 bases and J 4 bases; bases outside gene matches: 7. The germline V gene encodes CDR1 SGHAT and CDR2 FQNNGV. DNA of the CDR3: TGTGCCAGCAGCCCTAGCGGGATTTGGGCAGATACGCAGTATTTT. This encodes CASSPSGIWADTQYF.

This chain joins TRBV28 and TRBJ2-7; the D gene is possibly TRBD2 (6 bases). The CDR3 spans 12 residues. Trimming stripped 10 bases from V and 4 bases from J, with 14 bases between. In germline, CDR1 is MDHEN, CDR2 SYDVKM. As DNA, the CDR3 is TGTGCCACCGGGACTTTTAGTTACGAGCAGTACTTC. This codes for CATGTFSYEQYF.

As for this clone: The sample carries other DNA sequences with the same CDR3. V gene TRBV7-9 combines with J gene TRBJ1-2; D ambiguous. Deletions cut 4 bases from V and 0 bases from J, with 9 bases between. CDR3 length: 14 residues. Per the germline V gene, CDR1 is SEHNR and CDR2 is FQNEAQ (reference sequence). The CDR3 spells CASSSGGPNYGYTF. The CDR3 nucleotides read TGTGCCAGCAGCTCCGGAGGCCCTAACTATGGCTACACCTTC. Filled out from reference TRBV7-9 and TRBJ1-2, the complete variable domain reads DTGVSQNPRHKITKRGQNVTFRCDPISEHNRLYWYRQTLGQGPEFLTYFQNEAQLEKSRLLSDRFSAERPKGSFSTLEIQRTEQGDSAMYLCASSSGGPNYGYTFGSGTRLTVV.

V is TRBV2 and J is TRBJ2-3; possibly TRBD1 for D (5 bases). The CDR3 has 15 amino acids. Between the trimmed V and J ends, which lost 6 bases and 4 bases, there was a span of 17 bases. Looked up from germline, CDR1 is SNHLY and CDR2 is FYNNEI. The CDR3 spells CASSPPGLRSDTQYF. DNA of the CDR3: TGTGCCAGCAGCCCCCCAGGGCTAAGGTCAGATACGCAGTATTTT.

The J gene is TRBJ2-7, the V gene TRBV5-4; 8 nucleotides align to TRBD2. Germline loops: CDR1 SGHNT, CDR2 YYREEE (reference sequence). The CDR3 loop spans 14 amino acids. The V segment lost 3 bases and the J segment 0 bases; nucleotides outside the gene matches: 2. CDR3 sequence: CASSYSGISYEQYF. The CDR3 DNA sequence: TGTGCCAGCAGCTATAGCGGGATCTCCTACGAGCAGTACTTC.

The chain is built from TRBV7-8 and TRBJ1-4, with 9 bases lining up with TRBD1. The CDR3 is 14 residues long. Germline lookup yields CDR1 SGHVS and CDR2 FQNEAQ. The V and J ends lost 5 bases and 6 bases, in that order; junction bases with no gene match: 4. The CDR3 loop reads CASSLRDRDEKLFF. DNA for the CDR3: TGTGCCAGCAGCCTCCGGGACAGGGATGAAAAACTGTTTTTT.

The chain joins TRBV5-1 to TRBJ1-1; tentative D call: TRBD1 (6 bases). Trimming left V 7 bases short and J 1 base short, with 14 bases between. CDR3 length: 14 amino acids. Germline CDR1 reads SGHRS; CDR2 reads YFSETQ. The CDR3 sequence: CASRPPTGNTEAFF. The DNA for the CDR3 is TGCGCCAGCCGCCCCCCGACAGGGAACACTGAAGCTTTCTTT.

This rearrangement joins TRBV7-3 to TRBJ1-2; 12 bases agree with TRBD1. The CDR3 totals 17 residues. With V trimmed by 5 bases and J by 0 bases, 7 bases remained unmatched. The germline V gene has CDR1 SGHTA and CDR2 FQGTGA. The CDR3 coding sequence is TGTGCCAGCAGCCCCGGGACAGGGGGCGCCGCTAACTATGGCTACACCTTC. This translates into CASSPGTGGAANYGYTF.